One and the same sample provided the 25 T cell receptor beta chains below, sequenced in a study of cytomegalovirus exposure and HLA in healthy donors (dated by TCRdb to 2016 to 2017). The method was the immunoSEQ multiplex PCR assay. For the multiplex PCR, a mixture combining 60 forward primers for TCR Vbeta segments and 13 reverse primers for TCR Jbeta segments was used. This immuneACCESS table, as held by TCRdb, lists in-frame sequences with V and J called but not all clones. Of the missing ones, under half trace to an unresolved V gene in checked studies; the others have no known cause. The sample records about 240,000 clones, about 80% of which are singletons. About 7.3% of the sample lies in the top ten. Specimen: PBMCs. The receptors were gathered from a woman aged 55-70 years in good health and CMV-seropositive.

The rearrangement joins TRBV27 to TRBJ2-7; TRBD1 might be the D (6 bases). The CDR3 has 15 amino acids. From germline, CDR1 is MNHEY and CDR2 SMNVEV (reference sequence). V was trimmed by 2 bases and J by 2 bases, leaving 13 bases between them. Here the CDR3 reads CASSLGQTSTYEQYF. The DNA of the CDR3 is TGTGCCAGCAGTTTAGGACAGACTTCAACCTACGAGCAGTACTTC.

This sequence joins TRBV13 and TRBJ2-5, with D uncertain. The CDR3 extends over 14 amino acids. The germline gives CDR1 PRHDT, CDR2 FYEKMQ (reference sequence). The V and J ends lost 0 bases and 1 base respectively, with 6 bases between them. CDR3 in DNA: TGTGCCAGCAGCTTAGGGGGCCTCCAAGAGACCCAGTACTTC. Amino acid sequence: CASSLGGLQETQYF.

The chain is built from TRBV9 and TRBJ2-3; D uncertain. The germline CDR1 and CDR2 sequences are SGDLS and YYNGEE. Trimming pared 0 bases from V and 4 bases from J, leaving 18 bases between. This CDR3 is 17 amino acids long. The CDR3 loop is CASSVDHVTFRADTQYF. CDR3 DNA: TGTGCCAGCAGCGTAGATCATGTGACTTTTCGGGCAGATACGCAGTATTTT.

The table lists this clone with a count of one. V gene TRBV13 combines with J gene TRBJ1-4; weak D call: TRBD1 (5 bases). This CDR3 has 15 amino acids. Germline CDR1 PRHDT, CDR2 FYEKMQ (reference sequence). Trimming left V 5 bases short and J 7 bases short, with 17 bases between. Here the CDR3 reads CASSPGSGLGEKLFF. The CDR3 bases are TGTGCCAGCAGCCCCGGGTCAGGGCTAGGTGAAAAACTGTTTTTT.

This chain connects TRBV6-6 to TRBJ2-1; TRBD1 agrees at 8 bases. The CDR3 has 14 residues. After removal of 4 bases from V and 5 bases from J, the junction contained 4 bases not matched to a gene. Germline V gives CDR1 MNHNY, CDR2 SVGAGI (reference sequence). CDR3 protein: CASSWGQANNEQFF. In DNA, the CDR3 is TGTGCCAGCAGTTGGGGACAGGCAAACAATGAGCAGTTCTTC.

This clone has only one observation. The chain employs TRBV10-3 and TRBJ2-1; D not certain. This CDR3 contains 15 residues. Germline V gene data show CDR1 as ENHRY and CDR2 as SYGVKD. V was trimmed by 7 bases and J by 1 base, leaving 14 bases between them. The CDR3 region is CAINRVFGSYNEQFF. The CDR3 bases are TGTGCCATCAATCGAGTCTTCGGGTCCTACAATGAGCAGTTCTTC.

This chain links TRBV6-1 with TRBJ1-2, with 8 nucleotides matching TRBD1. Germline trimming cut 7 bases from V and 8 bases from J; bases unmatched to any gene: 9. The CDR3 length is 13 residues. In germline, CDR1 is MNHNS, CDR2 SASEGT. The CDR3, as DNA: TGTGCCAGCACCCTTCAGGGGGCGGAAGGCTACACCTTC. This codes for CASTLQGAEGYTF.

This rearrangement joins TRBV2 to TRBJ1-2; the D gene is possibly TRBD1 (5 bases). Germline CDR1 and CDR2: SNHLY and FYNNEI. The CDR3 is made up of 14 amino acids. The germline V and J ends were trimmed by 4 bases and 5 bases, with 14 bases remaining between them. The CDR3 loop is CASSVKGAGYGYTF. As DNA, the CDR3 is TGTGCCAGCAGTGTAAAAGGGGCAGGTTATGGCTACACCTTC.

The chain recombines TRBV5-1 with TRBJ2-3, with TRBD2 identical over 10 bases. The V and J ends lost 2 bases and 11 bases, in that order; junction bases with no gene match: 11. CDR1 SGHRS and CDR2 YFSETQ come from the germline V gene. This CDR3 contains 15 residues. The CDR3 is CASSLLAGNTEEQYF. The CDR3 nucleotides are TGCGCCAGCAGCTTACTAGCGGGGAACACAGAAGAGCAGTATTTT.

The chain links TRBV5-1 to TRBJ2-5, with TRBD2 matching 13 bases. The germline CDR1 and CDR2 sequences are SGHRS and YFSETQ. The V segment lost 0 bases and the J segment 4 bases; nucleotides outside the gene matches: 12. This CDR3 region has 19 residues. The CDR3 is CASSLGVIGLAGEGETQYF. For the CDR3, the DNA is TGCGCCAGCAGCTTGGGGGTTATTGGACTAGCGGGAGAGGGAGAGACCCAGTACTTC.

In the case of this clone: Other DNA variants within this sample encode the same CDR3. The chain combines TRBV5-4 with TRBJ1-1; the D gene is possibly TRBD1 (6 bases). Between the trimmed V and J ends, which lost 2 bases and 6 bases, there was a span of 14 bases. From germline, CDR1 is SGHNT and CDR2 YYREEE (reference sequence). The CDR3 has 14 amino acids. The CDR3 bases are TGTGCCAGCAGCTTACAGGGCGGTGGGTCTGAAGCTTTCTTT. Encoded protein: CASSLQGGGSEAFF.

The CDR3 reads CASSIAPTGPYEQYF. CDR3 DNA: TGTGCCAGTAGTATAGCGCCAACAGGGCCCTACGAGCAGTACTTC. The chain couples TRBV19 to TRBJ2-7; D is possibly TRBD1 (6 bases). The CDR3 has 15 residues. Germline V gene lookup returns CDR1 LNHDA and CDR2 SQIVND (reference sequence). The V and J ends lost 1 base and 2 bases respectively, with 12 bases between them.

This clone was seen just once. Written as DNA, the CDR3 is TGTGCCAGCAGCCGCGGCAGGGCCACCGGGGAGCTGTTTTTT. It encodes CASSRGRATGELFF. The genes are TRBV11-3 and TRBJ2-2; D is possibly TRBD1 (5 bases). The V gene lost 5 bases and the J gene lost 4 bases, with 11 bases spanning the gap. The CDR3 extends over 14 amino acids. Per the germline V gene, CDR1 is SGHNT and CDR2 is YENEEA.

J is TRBJ2-1 and V is TRBV5-5; 13 bases are a match to TRBD2. The CDR3 contains 15 residues. From germline, CDR1 is SGHKS and CDR2 YYEKEE (reference sequence). The V segment lost 1 base and the J segment 8 bases; nucleotides outside the gene matches: 3. CDR3 sequence (DNA): TGTGCCAGCAGCTTGCGACTAGCGGGAGGTTATGAGCAGTTCTTC. It encodes CASSLRLAGGYEQFF.

V is TRBV9 and J is TRBJ2-2, with D perhaps matching TRBD1 (5 bases). Germline V lookup: CDR1 SGDLS, CDR2 YYNGEE. V lost 0 bases, J lost 5 bases, and 14 bases lay in between. The CDR3 runs to 16 residues. In nucleotides, the CDR3 is TGTGCCAGCAGCGTAGCAGGGCGAGGATGGACCGGGGAGCTGTTTTTT. It is translated as CASSVAGRGWTGELFF.

The chain recombines TRBV5-4 with TRBJ2-7; 7 bases are shared with TRBD2. With 4 bases clipped from V and 4 bases from J, the junction kept 8 bases outside the gene matches. The CDR3 has 14 residues. Germline CDR1 reads SGHNT; CDR2 reads YYREEE (reference sequence). CDR3 nucleotides: TGTGCCAGCAGCGGGGGGGAGGGCCCGTACGAGCAGTACTTC. Amino acids: CASSGGEGPYEQYF.

This chain uses TRBV11-2 with TRBJ1-3, with D tentatively TRBD1 (6 bases). The CDR3 spans 15 residues. V was cut by 5 bases and J by 5 bases, with 16 bases left in between. Germline lookup yields CDR1 SGHAT and CDR2 FQNNGV. Here the CDR3 reads CASSHPEQGRNTIYF. The CDR3 DNA sequence: TGTGCCAGCAGCCACCCGGAGCAGGGGCGAAACACCATATATTTT.

The chain joins TRBV5-6 to TRBJ2-3, with a weak D call TRBD2 (6 bases). CDR1 SGHDT and CDR2 YYEEEE come from the germline V gene. The germline V and J ends were trimmed by 2 bases and 4 bases, with 14 bases remaining between them. This CDR3 contains 15 residues. The CDR3 spells CASSFTRLVPDTQYF. Here the CDR3 DNA reads TGTGCCAGCAGCTTTACCAGACTAGTTCCAGATACGCAGTATTTT.

This clone was observed once. Its ends do not fully match the called genes, so a read error is possible. The chain recombines TRBV28 with TRBJ1-4; D possibly corresponds to TRBD1 (5 bases). The CDR3 extends over 15 amino acids. CDR1 is MDHEN and CDR2 is SYDVKM in the germline V gene. CDR3 loop: CACRVRRSTNEKLFF. The CDR3 DNA follows: TGTGCCTGCAGGGTCCGGAGATCAACTAATGAAAAACTGTTTTTT.

This chain joins TRBV5-6 and TRBJ2-1; possible D gene TRBD1, 6 bases. The CDR3 contains 17 residues. Germline-derived CDR1 and CDR2 are SGHDT and YYEEEE. V lost 0 bases and J lost 0, with 13 bases in between. The CDR3: CASSLVGQQSSYNEQFF. Here the CDR3 DNA reads TGTGCCAGCAGCTTGGTGGGACAACAGAGCTCCTACAATGAGCAGTTCTTC.

The V call is TRBV2, the J call TRBJ2-3; D is possibly TRBD2 (6 bases). Trimming took off 5 bases at V and 5 bases at J, with 17 bases between the two ends. Germline values: CDR1 SNHLY, CDR2 FYNNEI. This CDR3 region has 15 residues. This CDR3 is CASSRKSGSQDTQYF. The CDR3 coding sequence is TGTGCCAGCAGTCGTAAAAGCGGGTCTCAAGATACGCAGTATTTT.

The chain joins TRBV5-4 to TRBJ2-1; D is unresolved. The germline gives CDR1 SGHNT, CDR2 YYREEE (reference sequence). The CDR3 totals 14 residues. V lost 2 bases, J lost 0 bases, and 6 bases lay in between. The CDR3: CASSLPSSYNEQFF. CDR3 sequence (DNA): TGTGCCAGCAGCTTACCGAGCTCCTACAATGAGCAGTTCTTC.

The rearrangement joins TRBV19 to TRBJ2-1, with D perhaps TRBD2 (7 bases). The CDR3 consists of 16 residues. Germline V CDR1 and CDR2: LNHDA, SQIVND (reference sequence). Between the trimmed V and J ends, which lost 6 bases and 6 bases, there was a span of 21 bases. CDR3 nucleotides: TGTGCCAGTAGCCCCCGGGGGGCCAAGGGGGGCAATGAGCAGTTCTTC. It translates to CASSPRGAKGGNEQFF. The full variable domain, completed using reference TRBV19 and TRBJ2-1, is DGGITQSPKYLFRKEGQNVTLSCEQNLNHDAMYWYRQDPGQGLRLIYYSQIVNDFQKGDIAEGYSVSREKKESFPLTVTSAQKNPTAFYLCASSPRGAKGGNEQFFGPGTRLTVL.

V and J are TRBV2 and TRBJ1-5; D is undetermined. Germline V gene lookup returns CDR1 SNHLY and CDR2 FYNNEI. This CDR3 contains 12 residues. V dropped 6 bases and J dropped 7 bases, with 10 bases sitting between them. The CDR3 loop reads CASSGKRQPQHF. The CDR3 DNA follows: TGTGCCAGCAGCGGGAAAAGGCAGCCCCAGCATTTT.

The chain has TRBV2 and TRBJ2-1; 7 bases align to TRBD2. Germline V gives CDR1 SNHLY, CDR2 FYNNEI. V trimming: 7 bases; J trimming: 7 bases; junction bases outside the gene matches: 10. CDR3 length equals 14 residues. The DNA for the CDR3 is TGTGCCAGCAAAGGGGCGGGAGCGTATAATGAGCAGTTCTTC. This translates into CASKGAGAYNEQFF. Together with reference TRBV2 and TRBJ2-1, the CDR3 gives the full variable domain: EPEVTQTPSHQVTQMGQEVILRCVPISNHLYFYWYRQILGQKVEFLVSFYNNEISEKSEIFDDQFSVERPDGSNFTLKIRSTKLEDSAMYFCASKGAGAYNEQFFGPGTRLTVL.